These 15 T cell receptor beta chains were sequenced from one sample in a study of blood T cell repertoires in COVID-19. Clones were sequenced by immunoSEQ multiplex PCR, and TCRdb holds only the in-frame ones, with some missing. The sample comprises about 410,000 clones, about nine tenths of which are singletons, and 1.4% to 1.5% rests with the top ten. Specimen: peripheral blood. These receptors all stem from a woman aged 25 to 45 with active or convalescent COVID-19.

This sequence joins TRBV27 and TRBJ1-1; 7 positions match TRBD1. In germline, CDR1 is MNHEY, CDR2 SMNVEV (reference sequence). V lost 5 bases, J lost 1 base, and 4 bases stayed unmatched. The CDR3 extends over 14 amino acids. CDR3 DNA: TGTGCCAGCAGTCAAGGGGGCGCGAACACTGAAGCTTTCTTT. Amino acids: CASSQGGANTEAFF.

This clone has just one count. V is TRBV19 and J is TRBJ1-4, with no clear D. V was clipped by 3 bases and J by 4 bases, with 12 bases between them. CDR3 length: 15 amino acids. The germline CDR1 and CDR2 sequences are LNHDA and SQIVND (reference sequence). CDR3 loop: CASSIGRSVNEKLFF. The CDR3 DNA reads as TGTGCCAGTAGTATTGGGAGGTCGGTTAATGAAAAACTGTTTTTT.

The CDR3 is CAITPSGTGVYTEAFF. The CDR3 DNA follows: TGTGCCATCACCCCCTCCGGGACAGGGGTCTACACTGAAGCTTTCTTT. The chain uses TRBV10-3 and TRBJ1-1; 10 positions match TRBD1. The CDR3 sequence is 16 residues long. V gave up 7 bases and J gave up 3 bases; unmatched junction bases: 11. The V gene's germline CDR1 is ENHRY and CDR2 SYGVKD.

The V call is TRBV7-9, the J call TRBJ1-1; D remains ambiguous. The germline gives CDR1 SEHNR, CDR2 FQNEAQ (reference sequence). The CDR3 totals 13 residues. V was clipped by 5 bases and J by 3 bases, with 10 bases between them. CDR3 loop: CASSPPGYTEAFF. CDR3 sequence (DNA): TGTGCCAGCAGCCCTCCCGGGTACACTGAAGCTTTCTTT.

The J gene is TRBJ1-2, the V gene TRBV28; TRBD1 is a possible D gene (6 bases). Germline V gene lookup returns CDR1 MDHEN and CDR2 SYDVKM. There are 13 residues in the CDR3. Trimming cost V 6 bases and J 2 bases, with 10 bases left between them. This CDR3 is CASSRGQNYGYTF. DNA for the CDR3: TGTGCCAGCAGCCGAGGACAGAACTATGGCTACACCTTC.

CDR3 sequence reads: CASSSRTENTEAFF. For the CDR3, the DNA is TGTGCCAGTAGTTCGCGGACAGAGAACACTGAAGCTTTCTTT. J is TRBJ1-1 and V is TRBV19; D perhaps matches TRBD1 (6 bases). Germline loops: CDR1 LNHDA, CDR2 SQIVND (reference sequence). The V end lost 5 bases, the J end lost 1 base, and 11 bases lay between the germline ends. The CDR3 totals 14 residues. The whole variable domain, remainder taken from reference TRBV19 and TRBJ1-1, is DGGITQSPKYLFRKEGQNVTLSCEQNLNHDAMYWYRQDPGQGLRLIYYSQIVNDFQKGDIAEGYSVSREKKESFPLTVTSAQKNPTAFYLCASSSRTENTEAFFGQGTRLTVV.

This clone has ten or more counts. V usage is TRBV5-5 and J usage is TRBJ2-7; 9 positions match TRBD2. V lost 2 bases and J lost 6; bases outside the gene matches: 12. The germline V gene encodes CDR1 SGHKS and CDR2 YYEKEE (reference sequence). This CDR3 has 16 amino acids. CDR3 sequence reads: CASSLTQPGLAREQYF. The CDR3 region has the DNA TGTGCCAGCAGCTTAACGCAGCCGGGACTAGCCCGCGAGCAGTACTTC.

This clone was observed a handful of times. This chain uses TRBV16 with TRBJ2-2; D call uncertain. The length of the CDR3 is 16 residues. Germline CDR1 KGHSY, CDR2 FQNENV. V gave up 0 bases and J gave up 0 bases, with 8 bases separating them. CDR3 nucleotide sequence: TGTGCCAGCAGCCAATCGCGCACCTCGAACACCGGGGAGCTGTTTTTT. Its protein product is CASSQSRTSNTGELFF.

The rearrangement uses TRBV19 and TRBJ1-5; perhaps TRBD1 as D (5 bases). Germline CDR1 is LNHDA and CDR2 is SQIVND (reference sequence). V was pared by 6 bases and J by 0 bases, with 15 bases between. This CDR3 has 16 residues. CDR3 DNA: TGTGCCAGTAGCCGGGGGGGAGCGTATAGCAATCAGCCCCAGCATTTT. This sequence encodes CASSRGGAYSNQPQHF.

The J gene is TRBJ1-2, the V gene TRBV11-2, with 11 bases identical to TRBD1. The V gene's germline CDR1 is SGHAT and CDR2 FQNNGV. The length of the CDR3 is 16 residues. The trim removed 5 bases at V and 1 base at J, leaving 6 bases unmatched. The CDR3 sequence is CASSRTGGVINYGYTF. CDR3 coding DNA: TGTGCCAGCAGCCGGACAGGGGGCGTAATTAACTATGGCTACACCTTC. Full variable domain (outside the CDR3, taken from reference TRBV11-2 and TRBJ1-2): EAGVAQSPRYKIIEKRQSVAFWCNPISGHATLYWYQQILGQGPKLLIQFQNNGVVDDSQLPKDRFSAERLKGVDSTLKIQPAKLEDSAVYLCASSRTGGVINYGYTFGSGTRLTVV.

This clone was detected a few times. For the CDR3, the DNA is TGTGCCAGCAGTGAAGCGCCGGGGGGCAAAGGCTACACCTTC. Translated: CASSEAPGGKGYTF. This chain links TRBV2 with TRBJ1-2, with D perhaps TRBD1 (6 bases). The CDR3 contains 14 residues. V lost 0 bases and J lost 8, with 13 bases in between. Per the germline V gene, CDR1 is SNHLY and CDR2 is FYNNEI.

The genes are TRBV2 and TRBJ1-6, with 7 bases aligning to TRBD1. The CDR3 is 14 amino acids. Germline V gives CDR1 SNHLY, CDR2 FYNNEI. V trimming: 5 bases; J trimming: 7 bases; junction bases outside the gene matches: 5. The CDR3 sequence is CASSPTGANSPLHF. The CDR3 region has the DNA TGTGCCAGCAGTCCAACAGGGGCGAATTCACCCCTCCACTTT.

The gene calls are TRBV7-9 and TRBJ2-2; 8 bases match TRBD2. The CDR3 is made up of 16 amino acids. CDR1 is SEHNR, CDR2 FQNEAQ, per germline (reference sequence). V gave up 1 base and J gave up 4 bases; unmatched junction bases: 5. The CDR3 DNA reads TGTGCCAGCAGCTTAGTACCCGGGACTAGCACCGGGGAGCTGTTTTTT. Translating it yields CASSLVPGTSTGELFF.

The J gene is TRBJ1-5, the V gene TRBV19; 7 nucleotides line up with TRBD1. V trimming: 6 bases; J trimming: 4 bases; junction bases outside the gene matches: 24. Germline loops: CDR1 LNHDA, CDR2 SQIVND (reference sequence). The CDR3 extends over 20 amino acids. The CDR3 bases are TGTGCCAGTAGCCGAAGATTTGACCGAGACAGGGATTGGGTTAATCAGCCCCAGCATTTT. Translation: CASSRRFDRDRDWVNQPQHF.

The chain's CDR3 is CASSASTGSDQPQHF. Written as DNA, the CDR3 is TGTGCCAGCAGCGCTTCGACCGGGTCCGATCAGCCCCAGCATTTT. This chain joins TRBV27 and TRBJ1-5; no clear D gene. CDR1 and CDR2 (germline): MNHEY, SMNVEV (reference sequence). V was cut by 6 bases and J by 5 bases, with 17 bases left in between. CDR3 length equals 15 residues.